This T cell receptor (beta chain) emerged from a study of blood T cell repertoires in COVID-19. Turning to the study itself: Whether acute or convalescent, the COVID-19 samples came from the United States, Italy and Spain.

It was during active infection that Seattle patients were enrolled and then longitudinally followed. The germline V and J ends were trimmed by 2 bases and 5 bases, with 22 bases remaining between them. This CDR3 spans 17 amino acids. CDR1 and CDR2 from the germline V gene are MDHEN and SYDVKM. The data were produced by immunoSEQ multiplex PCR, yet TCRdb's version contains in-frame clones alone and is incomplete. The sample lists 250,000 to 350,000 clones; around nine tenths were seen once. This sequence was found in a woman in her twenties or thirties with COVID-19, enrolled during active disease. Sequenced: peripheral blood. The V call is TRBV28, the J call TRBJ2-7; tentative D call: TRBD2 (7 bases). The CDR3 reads CASSLPGLGRGDNEQYF. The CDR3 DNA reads TGTGCCAGCAGTTTACCAGGGTTAGGACGGGGGGACAACGAGCAGTACTTC.